This TCR beta chain was recovered during a study of blood T cell repertoires in COVID-19. Turning to the study itself: The United States, Italy and Spain supplied acute and convalescent COVID-19 samples.

From germline, CDR1 is MDHEN and CDR2 SYDVKM. Trimming cost V 7 bases and J 10 bases, with 17 bases left between them. CDR3 length: 14 residues. As processed by the authors: Nucleated cell counts were estimated from reference gene primer amplification. Sequencing was performed with immunoSEQ multiplex PCR; in TCRdb, only in-frame clones are kept and a portion is missing. From that table come the V and J calls and clone size; the DNA was used to work out D and trimming. This table has a few hundred thousand clones, 84% appearing once. This receptor was taken from a man aged 45-60 years with active or convalescent COVID-19. Source material: peripheral blood. V is TRBV28 and J is TRBJ1-6, with D tentatively TRBD1 (5 bases). For the CDR3, the DNA is TGTGCCAGCAACCTCGACAGCGAGTGGTCACCCCTCCACTTT. As protein: CASNLDSEWSPLHF.